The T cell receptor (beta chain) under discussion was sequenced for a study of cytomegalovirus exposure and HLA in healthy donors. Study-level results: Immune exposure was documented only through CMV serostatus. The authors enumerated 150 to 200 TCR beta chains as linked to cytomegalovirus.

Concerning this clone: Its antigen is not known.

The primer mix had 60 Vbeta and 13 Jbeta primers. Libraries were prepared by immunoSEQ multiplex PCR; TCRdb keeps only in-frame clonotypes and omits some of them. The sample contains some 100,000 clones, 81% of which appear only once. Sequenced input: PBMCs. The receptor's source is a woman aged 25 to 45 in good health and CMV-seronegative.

The CDR3 DNA reads TGTGCCAGCAGCTTAGATGGGCCCTACACCTTC. Protein sequence: CASSLDGPYTF. V usage is TRBV7-9 and J usage is TRBJ1-2; no firm D call. CDR1 is SEHNR, CDR2 FQNEAQ, per germline (reference sequence). The CDR3 is made up of 11 amino acids. Trimming cost V 1 base and J 10 bases, with 7 bases left between them.